This T cell receptor beta chain is from a study of molecular identifiers for immune sequencing clone quantification. V shed 5 bases and J shed 12 bases, with 15 bases lying between them. CDR1 and CDR2 (germline): SGHDT, YYEEEE. CDR3 length: 11 amino acids. TCRdb passed the PCR reads through MiXCR, listing each CDR3 protein once. The sample yields about half a million distinct CDR3 sequences, roughly 25% seen once. Input material: naive CD8+ T cells from blood, with Jurkat cell RNA spiked in. Subset meaning: FACS-sorted CD8+CD4-CCR7+CD45RA+ naive T cells. The TCR originated in a human donor in good health. Some libraries in this study had Jurkat cell RNA spiked in. The chain employs TRBV5-6 and TRBJ2-7; a possible D gene is TRBD2 (5 bases). The CDR3 DNA reads as TGTGCCAGCAGTTCGGACTGGCGTTTGTACTTC. Amino acid sequence: CASSSDWRLYF.